The 27 T cell receptor beta chains below were found in one sample sequenced in a study of OX40 agonist ivuxolimab in advanced cancers. The table came from immunoSEQ multiplex PCR; TCRdb's copy has only in-frame clones and leaves some out. The data show approximately 77,000 clones, about 90% seen once. The source material was CD4+ or CD8+ T cells sorted from blood, sampled in a trial of the OX40 agonist ivuxolimab. These receptors came from an adult with an advanced solid tumor such as melanoma, head and neck, liver or kidney cancer.

V usage is TRBV11-3 and J usage is TRBJ2-5; 8 bases line up with TRBD1. The J call is in doubt because the DNA end fits TRBJ2-7 better. This CDR3 has 15 residues. Germline-derived CDR1 and CDR2 are SGHNT and YENEEA. CDR3 amino acids: CASSLGGTGGYEQYF. As DNA, the CDR3 is TGTGCCAGCAGCTTAGGTGGCACAGGGGGGTACGAGCAGTACTTC.

The chain combines TRBV7-4 with TRBJ2-1, with D perhaps matching TRBD2 (6 bases). CDR3 length: 17 amino acids. Looked up from germline, CDR1 is SGHVT and CDR2 is SQSDAQ. The germline V and J ends were trimmed by 3 bases and 8 bases, with 23 bases remaining between them. The CDR3 bases are TGTGCCAGCAGCTTGGGTAGGAGGGCACCCCACAACGATGAGCAGTTCTTC. Translating it yields CASSLGRRAPHNDEQFF. Supplemented by reference TRBV7-4 and TRBJ2-1, the full variable domain reads GAGVSQSPRYKVAKRGRDVALRCDSISGHVTLYWYRQTLGQGSEVLTYSQSDAQRDKSGRPSGRFSAERPERSVSTLKIQRTEQGDSAVYLCASSLGRRAPHNDEQFFGPGTRLTVL.

The sample holds one count of this clone. V usage is TRBV9 and J usage is TRBJ2-4; 8 bases fit TRBD2. The trim removed 3 bases at V and 1 base at J, leaving 9 bases unmatched. This CDR3 has 17 residues. The germline gives CDR1 SGDLS, CDR2 YYNGEE. Here the CDR3 reads CASSGRGGGVAKNIQYF. CDR3 sequence (DNA): TGTGCCAGCAGCGGCCGGGGGGGCGGGGTGGCCAAAAACATTCAGTACTTC.

This chain connects TRBV14 to TRBJ2-5, with 8 bases aligning to TRBD1. The CDR3 length is 13 residues. Germline V gene lookup returns CDR1 SGHDN and CDR2 FVKESK. V trimming: 0 bases; J trimming: 10 bases; junction bases outside the gene matches: 4. CDR3 bases: TGTGCCAGCAGCCAAGATCAGGGGACAGGCCAGTACTTC. Translating it yields CASSQDQGTGQYF.

The chain recombines TRBV5-5 with TRBJ2-2, with 7 bases identical to TRBD2. Germline V gives CDR1 SGHKS, CDR2 YYEKEE (reference sequence). CDR3 length: 14 residues. The V gene end was trimmed by 0 bases and the J gene end by 7 bases; junction bases not matched to a gene: 3. The CDR3 reads CASSLVLADGELFF. CDR3 coding DNA: TGTGCCAGCAGCTTGGTGCTAGCGGACGGGGAGCTGTTTTTT.

Only a few counts were recorded for this clone. The CDR3: CSVAQGGNQPQHF. CDR3 bases: TGCAGCGTTGCTCAGGGGGGCAATCAGCCCCAGCATTTT. The chain joins TRBV29-1 to TRBJ1-5, with 7 nucleotides matching TRBD1. The germline V gene encodes CDR1 SQVTM and CDR2 ANQGSEA. This CDR3 region has 13 residues. The trim removed 4 bases at V and 2 bases at J, leaving 2 bases unmatched.

This chain connects TRBV27 to TRBJ1-2; D may be TRBD1 (5 bases). The CDR3 loop spans 12 amino acids. V was clipped by 6 bases and J by 6 bases, with 11 bases between them. Germline CDR1 reads MNHEY; CDR2 reads SMNVEV (reference sequence). The CDR3 here is CASRNLGDGYTF. The CDR3 nucleotides are TGTGCCAGCAGAAATTTGGGGGATGGCTACACCTTC.

The chain recombines TRBV30 with TRBJ2-3; no firm D call. The ends were cut back, 1 base at V and 4 bases at J, with 3 bases in the middle. There are 11 residues in the CDR3. CDR1 and CDR2 from the germline V gene are GTSNPN and SVGIG (reference sequence). CDR3 in DNA: TGTGCCTGGAGTGGAGCAGATACGCAGTATTTT. Its protein is CAWSGADTQYF.

The genes are TRBV2 and TRBJ1-1, with D possibly being TRBD1 (6 bases). The V and J ends lost 5 bases and 4 bases respectively, with 14 bases between them. Germline V lookup: CDR1 SNHLY, CDR2 FYNNEI. The CDR3 length is 14 residues. CDR3 nucleotide sequence: TGTGCCAGCAGTAACAGGGTTGGGGGCACTGAAGCTTTCTTT. Its protein product is CASSNRVGGTEAFF.

This clone was counted once. The rearrangement uses TRBV5-1 and TRBJ2-3, with TRBD1 as a possible D gene (5 bases). In germline, CDR1 is SGHRS, CDR2 YFSETQ. Trimming stripped 2 bases from V and 2 bases from J, with 9 bases between. This CDR3 spans 14 amino acids. The chain's CDR3 is CASSLRQFTDTQYF. The CDR3 coding sequence is TGCGCCAGCAGCTTACGACAGTTCACAGATACGCAGTATTTT.

The chain links TRBV5-1 to TRBJ2-5; TRBD2 matches 7 bases. There are 16 residues in the CDR3. Germline V gene lookup returns CDR1 SGHRS and CDR2 YFSETQ. V was clipped by 0 bases and J by 5 bases; unmatched bases: 10. As DNA, the CDR3 is TGCGCCAGCAGCTTGGAATTCGCGGGGGTTATGGAGACCCAGTACTTC. This codes for CASSLEFAGVMETQYF.

J is TRBJ2-3 and V is TRBV7-3; possible D gene TRBD1, 6 bases. The germline gives CDR1 SGHTA, CDR2 FQGTGA. The CDR3 totals 13 residues. The V end was cut by 3 bases, the J end by 4 bases, with 8 bases between. CDR3 protein: CASSLDSSDTQYF. The CDR3 coding sequence is TGTGCCAGCAGCTTGGACAGTTCAGATACGCAGTATTTT.

The CDR3 is CATSIRPPVWETQYF. Here the CDR3 DNA reads TGTGCTACCAGCATTCGACCGCCCGTATGGGAGACCCAGTACTTC. The chain uses TRBV28 and TRBJ2-5, with D unresolved. Per the germline V gene, CDR1 is MDHEN and CDR2 is SYDVKM. The CDR3 runs to 15 residues.

The V and J genes are TRBV5-1 and TRBJ1-6; 9 bases line up with TRBD1. V lost 4 bases, J lost 7 bases, and 6 bases stayed unmatched. Germline CDR1 is SGHRS and CDR2 is YFSETQ. The CDR3 loop spans 15 amino acids. The CDR3 here is CASSQRQGGNSPLHF. As DNA, the CDR3 is TGCGCCAGCAGCCAAAGACAGGGGGGAAATTCACCCCTCCACTTT.

V is TRBV5-1 and J is TRBJ1-1; 9 nucleotides agree with TRBD1. V shed 3 bases, J shed 5 bases, and the junction held 5 bases outside the gene matches. This CDR3 spans 14 amino acids. Germline V lookup: CDR1 SGHRS, CDR2 YFSETQ. The CDR3 nucleotides are TGCGCCAGCAGCTCTGACAGGGGGGGAACTGAAGCTTTCTTT. The encoded protein is CASSSDRGGTEAFF.

With regard to this clone: The sample has other DNA sequences that encode this CDR3 too. The chain has TRBV7-2 and TRBJ2-3; D is undetermined. Germline V gene lookup returns CDR1 SGHTA and CDR2 FQGNSA. The CDR3 has 13 amino acids. V dropped 3 bases and J dropped 4 bases, with 8 bases sitting between them. The CDR3 DNA sequence: TGTGCCAGCAGCTTTGGTGCTCCAGATACGCAGTATTTT. Amino acids: CASSFGAPDTQYF.

This clone was recorded only once. The chain links TRBV28 to TRBJ2-6; the match to TRBD2 covers 16 bases. V lost 2 bases, J lost 4 bases, and 8 bases stayed unmatched. The CDR3 is made up of 20 amino acids. In germline, CDR1 is MDHEN, CDR2 SYDVKM. CDR3 in DNA: TGTGCCAGCAGTTTAGGTGGGACTAGCGGGAGGGCCAGCGGGGCCAACGTCCTGACTTTC. This encodes CASSLGGTSGRASGANVLTF.

The chain couples TRBV6-5 to TRBJ2-5; the match to TRBD2 covers 7 bases. Unmatched junction bases numbered 11, after V lost 8 bases and J lost 5 bases. Germline V gives CDR1 MNHEY, CDR2 SVGAGI. The CDR3 extends over 14 amino acids. CDR3 nucleotide sequence: TGTGCCAGCGCTTCCGGGGAGGGGCTGGAGACCCAGTACTTC. This gives the protein CASASGEGLETQYF.

This clone was counted only a few times. This chain connects TRBV10-3 to TRBJ1-5; a weak D match, TRBD1 (6 bases). The CDR3 totals 12 residues. In germline, CDR1 is ENHRY, CDR2 SYGVKD. Trimming shortened V by 11 bases and J by 1 base, and 9 bases separated the two germline ends. DNA of the CDR3: TGTGCCTCAGGGGTGAGCAATCAGCCCCAGCATTTT. This codes for CASGVSNQPQHF.

This rearrangement joins TRBV4-2 to TRBJ2-3; 10 nucleotides match TRBD2. CDR3 length: 17 amino acids. Germline V gives CDR1 LGHNA, CDR2 YNFKEQ. V dropped 5 bases and J dropped 4; count of bases not matched to a gene: 12. CDR3 sequence reads: CASSGRRASGSADTQYF. CDR3 coding DNA: TGTGCCAGCAGCGGTCGTCGGGCTAGCGGGAGCGCAGATACGCAGTATTTT.

Only one count was recorded for this clone. The genes are TRBV29-1 and TRBJ2-3; the D gene could be TRBD1 or TRBD2 (5 bases each). With 6 bases removed from V and 10 bases from J, the gap between germline ends came to 20 bases. Per the germline V gene, CDR1 is SQVTM and CDR2 is ANQGSEA. The CDR3 spans 13 residues. In DNA, the CDR3 is TGCAGCGTCCTTCTCTCGACCGGGACGGCGCAGTATTTT. Its translation: CSVLLSTGTAQYF.

The chain couples TRBV6-1 to TRBJ1-2, with 8 bases aligning to TRBD1. This CDR3 region has 14 residues. V shed 6 bases and J 10 bases; nucleotides not matched to a gene: 13. Germline CDR1 is MNHNS and CDR2 is SASEGT. CDR3 sequence (DNA): TGTGCCAGCAGAACCGGGGGGGCAGGGGGCAACTACACCTTC. This gives the protein CASRTGGAGGNYTF.

This chain joins TRBV28 and TRBJ2-7; 9 positions match TRBD1. CDR1 and CDR2 from the germline V gene are MDHEN and SYDVKM. The CDR3 runs to 15 residues. Trimming at V came to 6 bases and at J to 5 bases, leaving 11 bases not matched to a gene. The CDR3 DNA reads TGTGCCAGCAGCCTCTTACAGGGGGCCTTCGACGAGCAGTACTTC. It is translated as CASSLLQGAFDEQYF.

This clone was found once. The chain is built from TRBV11-3 and TRBJ2-5; 11 bases agree with TRBD2. The CDR3 has 14 residues. The germline CDR1 and CDR2 sequences are SGHNT and YENEEA. V dropped 8 bases and J dropped 5; count of bases not matched to a gene: 7. For the CDR3, the DNA is TGTGCCAGCCGTCTTAGCGGGGGGGTCGAGACCCAGTACTTC. Its protein product is CASRLSGGVETQYF.

V gene TRBV10-3 combines with J gene TRBJ2-5; 9 positions match TRBD1. Germline V gene data show CDR1 as ENHRY and CDR2 as SYGVKD. Germline trimming cut 7 bases from V and 5 bases from J; bases unmatched to any gene: 5. The CDR3 loop spans 13 amino acids. The CDR3 nucleotides are TGTGCCATCACCCCGACAGGGGGGGAGACCCAGTACTTC. This translates into CAITPTGGETQYF.

This chain connects TRBV7-2 to TRBJ2-5; D unresolved. The DNA end is a closer match to TRBJ2-7, so the J assignment may be wrong. Germline loops: CDR1 SGHTA, CDR2 FQGNSA. The length of the CDR3 is 14 residues. The CDR3 region is CASSLGLGSYEQYF. Here the CDR3 DNA reads TGTGCCAGCAGCTTAGGGCTAGGATCCTACGAGCAGTACTTC.

This clone was observed a few times. V is TRBV2 and J is TRBJ1-1, with no clear D. Germline lookup yields CDR1 SNHLY and CDR2 FYNNEI. The CDR3 covers 13 residues. V lost 1 base, J lost 3 bases, and 6 bases lay in between. CDR3 bases: TGTGCCAGCAGTGAAGACGGAGACACTGAAGCTTTCTTT. Protein sequence: CASSEDGDTEAFF. Based on the CDR3 plus reference TRBV2 and TRBJ1-1, the full variable domain is EPEVTQTPSHQVTQMGQEVILRCVPISNHLYFYWYRQILGQKVEFLVSFYNNEISEKSEIFDDQFSVERPDGSNFTLKIRSTKLEDSAMYFCASSEDGDTEAFFGQGTRLTVV.